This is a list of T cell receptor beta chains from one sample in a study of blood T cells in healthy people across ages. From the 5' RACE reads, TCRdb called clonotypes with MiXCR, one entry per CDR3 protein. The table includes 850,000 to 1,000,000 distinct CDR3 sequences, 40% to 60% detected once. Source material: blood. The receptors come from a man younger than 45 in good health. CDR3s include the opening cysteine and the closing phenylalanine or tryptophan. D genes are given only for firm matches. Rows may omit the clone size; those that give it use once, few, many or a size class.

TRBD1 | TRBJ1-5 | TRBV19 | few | TGTGCCAGTAGTCTTTATGAGGACAGGGGTGGACAGCCCCAGCATTTT | CASSLYEDRGGQPQHF
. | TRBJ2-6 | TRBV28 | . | TGTGCCAGCAGTAAAATCGGCTCTGGGGCCAACGTCCTGACTTTC | CASSKIGSGANVLTF
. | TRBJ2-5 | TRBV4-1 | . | TGCGCCAGCAGCCAAGCCCTAGAAGAGACCCAGTACTTC | CASSQALEETQYF
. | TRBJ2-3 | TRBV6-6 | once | TGTGCCAGCAGGTCATCAGGTTCCCCTTTCAATACGCAGTATTTT | CASRSSGSPFNTQYF
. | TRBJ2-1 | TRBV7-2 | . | TGTGCCAGCACCTTCGCGGCGGGGTATAATGAGCAGTTCTTC | CASTFAAGYNEQFF
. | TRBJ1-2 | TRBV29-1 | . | TGCAGCGTTGGAGGGCTGAGCTATGGCTACACCTTC | CSVGGLSYGYTF
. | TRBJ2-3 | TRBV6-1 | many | TGTGCCAGCAGGAACAGGGGCACAGATACGCAGTATTTT | CASRNRGTDTQYF
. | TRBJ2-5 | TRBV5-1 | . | TGCGCCAGCAGCTTGGAAGGGGATAATCTACAAGAGACCCAGTACTTC | CASSLEGDNLQETQYF
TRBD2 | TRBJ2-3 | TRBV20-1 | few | TGCAGTGCTAGAGATCGTACAAGGGTAGCGGGTGTCACAGATACGCAGTATTTT | CSARDRTRVAGVTDTQYF
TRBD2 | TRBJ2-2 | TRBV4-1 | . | TGCGCCAGCAGCCTTTCAGCGGGGGGCCTAAACACCGGGGAGCTGTTTTTT | CASSLSAGGLNTGELFF
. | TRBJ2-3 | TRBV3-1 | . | TGTGCCAGCAGCCAAGAGTCTAGCGACACAGATACGCAGTATTTT | CASSQESSDTDTQYF
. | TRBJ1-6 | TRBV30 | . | TGTGCCTGGATTGACACCGGTGCAGTTTCACCCCTCCACTTT | CAWIDTGAVSPLHF
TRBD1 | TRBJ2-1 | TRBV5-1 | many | TGCGCCAGCAGCGCCGGACAGGGCCCTAATGAGCAGTTCTTC | CASSAGQGPNEQFF
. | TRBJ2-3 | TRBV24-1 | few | TGTGCCACCCAAGGGAGGGACAAAGACACAGATACGCAGTATTTT | CATQGRDKDTDTQYF
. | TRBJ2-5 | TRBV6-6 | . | TGTGCCAGCAGTTACTCGATTGGCGGGGTGGAGACCCAGTACTTC | CASSYSIGGVETQYF
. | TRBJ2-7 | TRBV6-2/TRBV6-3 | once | TGTGCCAGCAGTTATTATGAGGGCTACGAGCAGTACTTC | CASSYYEGYEQYF
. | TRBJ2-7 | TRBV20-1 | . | TGCAGTGCTAGGCCCGCGGGGTTAAGCTACGAGCAGTACTTC | CSARPAGLSYEQYF
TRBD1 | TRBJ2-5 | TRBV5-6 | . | TGTGCCAGCAGCGACAGGGTACGAGAGACCCAGTACTTC | CASSDRVRETQYF
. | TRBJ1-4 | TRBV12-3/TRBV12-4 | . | TGTGCCAGCAGTTTAGAAATCACAGGGACTAATGAAAAACTGTTTTTT | CASSLEITGTNEKLFF
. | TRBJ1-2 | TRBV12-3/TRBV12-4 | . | TGTGCCAGCAGAACACCCGGAACAGGGCTCAATGGCTACACCTTC | CASRTPGTGLNGYTF
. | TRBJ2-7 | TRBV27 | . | TGTACCAGCAGTTTCAGTCCCTCCTACGAGCAGTACTTC | CTSSFSPSYEQYF
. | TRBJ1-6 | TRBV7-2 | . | TGTGCCAGCAGCCACCTTCTAGGCTCCTATAATTCACCCCTCCACTTT | CASSHLLGSYNSPLHF
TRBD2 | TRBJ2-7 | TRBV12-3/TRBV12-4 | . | TGTGCCAGCAAGGGGGCTAGCGGGAGAATCTACGAGCAGTACTTC | CASKGASGRIYEQYF
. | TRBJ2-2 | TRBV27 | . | TGTGCCAGCAGTTCGGGACGGAACACCGGGGAGCTGTTTTTT | CASSSGRNTGELFF
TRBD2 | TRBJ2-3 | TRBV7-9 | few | TGTGCCAGCGCAGCGGGACCTAGCACAGATACGCAGTATTTT | CASAAGPSTDTQYF
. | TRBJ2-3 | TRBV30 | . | TGTGCCTGGAGTTGGCAGGGAATCACAGATACGCAGTATTTT | CAWSWQGITDTQYF
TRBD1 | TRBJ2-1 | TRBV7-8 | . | TGTGCCAGCAGGCTTCTCAGGGACAGCCTCAACAATGAGCAGTTCTTC | CASRLLRDSLNNEQFF
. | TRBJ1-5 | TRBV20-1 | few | TGCAGTGCTAGACCGAACAGGGACAATCAGCCCCAGCATTTT | CSARPNRDNQPQHF
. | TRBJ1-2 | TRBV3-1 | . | TGTGCCAGCAGCCAAGCTGGGGTTAACTATGGCTACACCTTC | CASSQAGVNYGYTF
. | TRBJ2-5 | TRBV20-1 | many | TGCAGTGCTACCGCCACGGGACTCGAAGAGACCCAGTACTTC | CSATATGLEETQYF
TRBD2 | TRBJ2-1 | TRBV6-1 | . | TGTGCCAGCCAAGGACTAGCGGGCTTCAACTACAATGAGCAGTTCTTC | CASQGLAGFNYNEQFF
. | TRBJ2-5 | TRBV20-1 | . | TGCAGTGCCTATACCGGGGCTCCTCTTAAAGAGACCCAGTACTTC | CSAYTGAPLKETQYF
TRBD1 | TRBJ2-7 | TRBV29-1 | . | TGCAGCGTCTACTCCCCGGGACAGGGGGAGTCGTCCCAGTACTTC | CSVYSPGQGESSQYF
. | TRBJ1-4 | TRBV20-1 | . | TGCAGTGCTAGATTACAGGGAACTAATGAAAAACTGTTTTTT | CSARLQGTNEKLFF
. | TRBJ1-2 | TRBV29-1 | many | TGCAGCGTTGGGCCGGCAGGTGTCTATGGCTACACCTTC | CSVGPAGVYGYTF
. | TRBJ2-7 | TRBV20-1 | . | TGCAGTGCTAGTAAGGGGGGCTCCTACGAGCAGTACTTC | CSASKGGSYEQYF
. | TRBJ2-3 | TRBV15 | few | TGTGCCACCAGCAAGAACGCCCCCGAGGCAGATACGCAGTATTTT | CATSKNAPEADTQYF
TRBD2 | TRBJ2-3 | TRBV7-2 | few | TGTGCCAGCAGCCCGCGGGGGGTCCATACGCAGTATTTT | CASSPRGVHTQYF
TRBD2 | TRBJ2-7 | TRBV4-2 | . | TGTGCCAGCAGCCAAGAGGGCGGGGGGGCCTACAATGAGCAGTACTTC | CASSQEGGGAYNEQYF
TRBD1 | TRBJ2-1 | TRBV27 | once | TGTGCCAGCAGTGCACAGGGGGCCGCCCGCAATGAGCAGTTCTTC | CASSAQGAARNEQFF
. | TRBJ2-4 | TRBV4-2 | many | TGTGCCAGCAGCCAAGAAGGAGGGAGAAACATTCAGTACTTC | CASSQEGGRNIQYF
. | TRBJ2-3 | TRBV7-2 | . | TGTGCCAGCAGCCTCGAGGTACGCTATACGCAGTATTTT | CASSLEVRYTQYF
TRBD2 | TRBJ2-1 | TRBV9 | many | TGTGCCAGCAGCGTAAGGAGCGGGGGCTACAATGAGCAGTTCTTC | CASSVRSGGYNEQFF
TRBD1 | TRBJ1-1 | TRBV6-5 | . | TGTGCCAGCAGGGCAGGGGGATCGAACACTGAAGCTTTCTTT | CASRAGGSNTEAFF
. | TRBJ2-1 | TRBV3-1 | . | TGTGCCAGCAGCGTGACTAGGCATGAGCAGTTCTTC | CASSVTRHEQFF
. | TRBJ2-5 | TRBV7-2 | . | TGTGCCAGCAGCTCGCGCTCGACAGGACTGGGAGAGACCCAGTACTTC | CASSSRSTGLGETQYF
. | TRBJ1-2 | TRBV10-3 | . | TGTGCCACTAGCGACCGGCCTCCTGGAGGCTACACCTTC | CATSDRPPGGYTF
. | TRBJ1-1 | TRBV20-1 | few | TGCAGTGCCATTATAAGGAACACTGAAGCTTTCTTT | CSAIIRNTEAFF
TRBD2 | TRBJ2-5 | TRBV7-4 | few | TGTGCCAGCAGCCCGCCCCTAGCGGGGGGGCTTATACTGTACCAAGAGACCCAGTACTTC | CASSPPLAGGLILYQETQYF
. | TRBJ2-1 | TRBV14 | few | TGTGCCAGCAGCCAAAGCCCCAGACCCTCTTACAATGAGCAGTTCTTC | CASSQSPRPSYNEQFF
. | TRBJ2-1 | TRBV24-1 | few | TGTGCCACCAGTGGGGGTCAAATCCTAAACAATGAGCAGTTCTTC | CATSGGQILNNEQFF
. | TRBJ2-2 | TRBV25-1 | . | TGTGCCAGCAGTGAATCCCAAGACACCGGGGAGCTGTTTTTT | CASSESQDTGELFF
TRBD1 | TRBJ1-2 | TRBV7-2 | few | TGTGCCAGCAGCTTCGACAGGGCGAGTGGCTACACCTTC | CASSFDRASGYTF
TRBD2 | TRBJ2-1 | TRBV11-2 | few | TGTGCCAGCAGCTTCGGAGAGCGGGGGGAGCAGTTCTTC | CASSFGERGEQFF